A single sample gave rise to the 9 T cell receptor beta chains below, sequenced in a study of T cells in Graves' hyperthyroidism and ophthalmopathy. TCR beta CDR3 regions were amplified from RNA transcripts. First-round RT-PCR of the TCR CDR3 relied on the HTBI primer set. TCRdb re-analysed the multiplex PCR reads in MiXCR, keeping a single row per CDR3 protein. The sample shows some 600,000 distinct CDR3 sequences, 14% of them seen only once. The sequenced material came from blood. All receptors derive from a woman in her twenties or thirties with Graves' hyperthyroidism that later progressed to Graves' ophthalmopathy.

V gene TRBV19 combines with J gene TRBJ1-1; D is ambiguous. The CDR3 contains 14 residues. Trimming took off 3 bases at V and 5 bases at J, with 13 bases between the two ends. Germline V gives CDR1 LNHDA, CDR2 SQIVND (reference sequence). The CDR3 protein is CASSIEGQGTEAFF. The DNA of the CDR3 is TGTGCCAGTAGTATTGAGGGCCAAGGAACTGAAGCTTTCTTT.

This clonotype was observed many times. The gene calls are TRBV7-9 and TRBJ1-4; D is uncertain. In germline, CDR1 is SEHNR, CDR2 FQNEAQ (reference sequence). There are 13 residues in the CDR3. The germline V and J ends were trimmed by 4 bases and 8 bases, with 11 bases remaining between them. The CDR3 bases are TGTGCCAGCAGCTCAGCCGCTTACGAAAAACTGTTTTTT. Translation gives CASSSAAYEKLFF.

This clonotype has a handful of counts. The chain has TRBV6-5 and TRBJ2-1, with 7 nucleotides matching TRBD1. With 2 bases clipped from V and 5 bases from J, the junction kept 9 bases outside the gene matches. The CDR3 runs to 16 residues. Germline lookup yields CDR1 MNHEY and CDR2 SVGAGI. CDR3 residues: CASSYLGQSPDNEQFF. Written as DNA, the CDR3 is TGTGCCAGCAGTTACCTGGGACAGAGTCCGGACAATGAGCAGTTCTTC.

The genes are TRBV7-2 and TRBJ2-7; 14 bases match TRBD2. Germline-derived CDR1 and CDR2 are SGHTA and FQGNSA. Trimming cost V 0 bases and J 5 bases; bases outside gene matches: 6. The CDR3 runs to 17 residues. The CDR3: CASSLAGTSGSPNEQYF. As DNA, the CDR3 is TGTGCCAGCAGCTTAGCTGGGACTAGCGGGAGCCCCAACGAGCAGTACTTC.

CDR3 sequence: CATREMGTDTQYF. The CDR3 coding sequence is TGTGCCACGCGGGAGATGGGCACAGATACGCAGTATTTT. The V gene is TRBV7-3, the J gene TRBJ2-3; TRBD2 agrees at 7 bases. The CDR3 totals 13 residues. Looked up from germline, CDR1 is SGHTA and CDR2 is FQGTGA. V gave up 10 bases and J gave up 1 base; unmatched junction bases: 5. Together with reference TRBV7-3 and TRBJ2-3, the CDR3 gives the full variable domain: GAGVSQTPSNKVTEKGKYVELRCDPISGHTALYWYRQSLGQGPEFLIYFQGTGAADDSGLPNDRFFAVRPEGSVSTLKIQRTERGDSAVYLCATREMGTDTQYFGPGTRLTVL.

The gene calls are TRBV20-1 and TRBJ1-6, with TRBD1 matching 8 bases. The CDR3 is made up of 14 amino acids. CDR1 and CDR2 from the germline V gene are DFQATT and SNEGSKA (reference sequence). After removal of 5 bases from V and 5 bases from J, the junction contained 5 bases not matched to a gene. As DNA, the CDR3 is TGCAGTGCTGGACAGGGTTTCCATAATTCACCCCTCCACTTT. Amino acids: CSAGQGFHNSPLHF.

This clonotype came up many times. The chain has TRBV6-1 and TRBJ2-3; D is ambiguous. CDR1 and CDR2 from the germline V gene are MNHNS and SASEGT. V was clipped by 5 bases and J by 1 base, with 7 bases between them. There are 13 residues in the CDR3. This CDR3 is CASSSTGTDTQYF. CDR3 DNA sequence: TGTGCCAGCAGTAGCACAGGCACAGATACGCAGTATTTT.

The CDR3 DNA reads as TGTGCCAGCACGCTCAGACAGACTAGCGAGCAGTACTTC. Its protein product is CASTLRQTSEQYF. The genes are TRBV6-1 and TRBJ2-7; D possibly corresponds to TRBD2 (6 bases). Trimming stripped 7 bases from V and 6 bases from J, with 16 bases between. This CDR3 contains 13 residues. CDR1 is MNHNS, CDR2 SASEGT, per germline.

In regard to this clonotype: The junction departs from the called germline gene at one end, perhaps through a read error. This sequence joins TRBV4-1 and TRBJ2-7; TRBD2 agrees at 8 bases. The CDR3 is 16 amino acids. Germline lookup yields CDR1 MGHRA and CDR2 YSYEKL. CDR3 nucleotides: TGCGCCAGCAGCCAAGTCGGGGGACTAGAATCCTACGAGCTGTACTTC. It codes for CASSQVGGLESYELYF.